The rows below give T cell receptor beta chains drawn from one sample of a study of T cells after yellow fever vaccination. TCRdb ran MiXCR on the 5' RACE reads and lists one entry per CDR3 protein. Found here are hundreds of thousands of distinct CDR3 sequences, around 13% of them singletons; the top ten hold around 3%. The input for sequencing was CD4+ T cells sorted from PBMCs, taken 15 days after the yellow fever booster vaccination. The origin of the receptors is a man younger than 30 who received the YFV17D yellow fever vaccine. Each CDR3 is given with its conserved first and last residue. The D gene is left open where the match is weak. Expanded clones get a size class; other rows say once, few or many, or leave the size out.

length: 14; V: TRBV4-3; D: -; J: TRBJ1-2; size: -; CDR3: CASSLLVANYGYTF; DNA: TGCGCCAGCAGCTTACTTGTCGCTAACTATGGCTACACCTTC
length: 18; V: TRBV6-2/TRBV6-3; D: -; J: TRBJ2-3; size: -; CDR3: CASSYRDLRTFAGDTQYF; DNA: TGTGCCAGCAGTTACCGGGATTTGCGTACCTTCGCGGGAGATACGCAGTATTTT
length: 16; V: TRBV11-1; D: TRBD1; J: TRBJ2-5; size: -; CDR3: CASSLGTGGRGETQYF; DNA: TGTGCCAGCAGCTTAGGGACAGGGGGTCGAGGAGAGACCCAGTACTTC
length: 17; V: TRBV24-1; D: -; J: TRBJ1-5; size: few; CDR3: CATQHGTDLRGNQPQHF; DNA: TGTGCCACTCAACACGGGACCGACCTGCGAGGCAATCAGCCCCAGCATTTT
length: 15; V: TRBV10-3; D: TRBD1; J: TRBJ1-5; size: -; CDR3: CAISATGGSNQPQHF; DNA: TGTGCCATCAGTGCGACAGGGGGAAGCAATCAGCCCCAGCATTTT
length: 13; V: TRBV3-1; D: -; J: TRBJ1-5; size: -; CDR3: CASSPGGTQPQHF; DNA: TGTGCCAGCAGCCCCGGGGGGACTCAGCCCCAGCATTTT
length: 14; V: TRBV6-1; D: -; J: TRBJ1-4; size: -; CDR3: CASSESGTREKLFF; DNA: TGTGCCAGCAGTGAATCGGGAACGCGGGAAAAACTGTTTTTT
length: 14; V: TRBV29-1; D: -; J: TRBJ2-5; size: few; CDR3: CSVGVYGGQETQYF; DNA: TGCAGCGTTGGAGTTTACGGAGGCCAAGAGACCCAGTACTTC
length: 13; V: TRBV30; D: TRBD1; J: TRBJ2-2; size: -; CDR3: CAWSRQGTGELFF; DNA: TGTGCCTGGAGTCGACAGGGAACCGGGGAGCTGTTTTTT
length: 15; V: TRBV5-6; D: TRBD2; J: TRBJ2-3; size: many; CDR3: CASSSGLATGDTQYF; DNA: TGTGCCAGCAGCTCGGGACTAGCGACTGGAGATACGCAGTATTTT
length: 16; V: TRBV6-6; D: -; J: TRBJ2-6; size: few; CDR3: CASRPPLGPGANVLTF; DNA: TGTGCCAGCAGGCCCCCGCTGGGACCTGGGGCCAACGTCCTGACTTTC
length: 11; V: TRBV7-2; D: -; J: TRBJ2-7; size: -; CDR3: CASSPRGEQYF; DNA: TGTGCCAGCAGCCCCAGGGGCGAGCAGTACTTC
length: 14; V: TRBV5-1; D: -; J: TRBJ1-1; size: -; CDR3: CASTMWGSNTEAFF; DNA: TGCGCCAGCACCATGTGGGGCTCGAACACTGAAGCTTTCTTT
length: 19; V: TRBV23-1; D: TRBD1; J: TRBJ2-5; size: many; CDR3: CASSNPNSTGGRFTKTQYF; DNA: TGCGCCAGCAGTAATCCCAACTCCACAGGGGGCCGCTTCACGAAGACCCAGTACTTC
length: 14; V: TRBV10-2; D: -; J: TRBJ2-1; size: few; CDR3: CASSPAGGYNEQFF; DNA: TGCGCCAGCTCCCCGGCAGGGGGGTACAATGAGCAGTTCTTC
length: 13; V: TRBV7-9; D: TRBD1; J: TRBJ1-6; size: -; CDR3: CASSTQQGATLHF; DNA: TGTGCCAGCAGCACCCAACAGGGGGCTACCCTCCACTTT
length: 14; V: TRBV5-1; D: -; J: TRBJ2-5; size: -; CDR3: CASSPVEPDETQYF; DNA: TGCGCCAGCAGCCCCGTGGAACCCGACGAGACCCAGTACTTC
length: 18; V: TRBV6-2/TRBV6-3; D: -; J: TRBJ1-5; size: -; CDR3: CASSGQKITVSSNQPQHF; DNA: TGTGCCAGCTCCGGACAGAAAATAACCGTTTCTAGCAATCAGCCCCAGCATTTT
length: 16; V: TRBV6-6; D: -; J: TRBJ2-7; size: -; CDR3: CASSYPVRRPGHEQYF; DNA: TGTGCCAGCAGTTACCCGGTGCGGAGGCCAGGGCACGAGCAGTACTTC
length: 15; V: TRBV12-3/TRBV12-4; D: -; J: TRBJ1-6; size: few; CDR3: CASSFTEGYNSPLHF; DNA: TGTGCCAGCAGTTTTACAGAAGGCTATAATTCACCCCTCCACTTT
length: 16; V: TRBV10-3; D: -; J: TRBJ1-3; size: -; CDR3: CAISGSGPVSGNTIYF; DNA: TGTGCCATCTCGGGGTCAGGTCCCGTCTCTGGAAACACCATATATTTT
length: 15; V: TRBV25-1; D: TRBD1; J: TRBJ2-7; size: many; CDR3: CASSRWTGGYNEQYF; DNA: TGTGCCAGCAGCCGCTGGACAGGGGGCTACAACGAGCAGTACTTC
length: 13; V: TRBV2; D: -; J: TRBJ2-5; size: -; CDR3: CASQMQGQETQYF; DNA: TGTGCCAGCCAGATGCAGGGTCAAGAGACCCAGTACTTC